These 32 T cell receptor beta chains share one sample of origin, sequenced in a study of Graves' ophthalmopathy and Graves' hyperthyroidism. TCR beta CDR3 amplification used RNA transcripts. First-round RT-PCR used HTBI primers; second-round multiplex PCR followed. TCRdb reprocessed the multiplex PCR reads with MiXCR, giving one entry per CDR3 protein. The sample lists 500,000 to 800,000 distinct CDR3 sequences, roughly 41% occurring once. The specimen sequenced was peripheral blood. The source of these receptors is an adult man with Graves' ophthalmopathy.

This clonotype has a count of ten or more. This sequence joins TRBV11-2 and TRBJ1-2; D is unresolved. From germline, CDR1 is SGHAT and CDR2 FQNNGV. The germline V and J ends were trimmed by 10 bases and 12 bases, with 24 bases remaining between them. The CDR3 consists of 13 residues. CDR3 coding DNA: TGTGCCACCACGTCCCTGCGGGCACCTTTCGACACCTTC. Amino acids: CATTSLRAPFDTF. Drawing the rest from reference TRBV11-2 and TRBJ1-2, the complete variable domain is EAGVAQSPRYKIIEKRQSVAFWCNPISGHATLYWYQQILGQGPKLLIQFQNNGVVDDSQLPKDRFSAERLKGVDSTLKIQPAKLEDSAVYLCATTSLRAPFDTFGSGTRLTVV.

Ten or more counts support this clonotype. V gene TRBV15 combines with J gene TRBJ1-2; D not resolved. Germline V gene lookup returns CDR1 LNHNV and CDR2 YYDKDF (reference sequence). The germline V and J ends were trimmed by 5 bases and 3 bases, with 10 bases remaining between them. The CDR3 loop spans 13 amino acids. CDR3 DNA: TGTGCCACCAGCGGCCATTTTGACTATGGCTACACCTTC. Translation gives CATSGHFDYGYTF.

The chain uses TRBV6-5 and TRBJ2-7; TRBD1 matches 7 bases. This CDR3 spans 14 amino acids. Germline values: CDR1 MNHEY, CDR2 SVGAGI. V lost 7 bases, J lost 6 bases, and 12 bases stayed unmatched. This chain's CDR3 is CASTLHRDSSEQYF. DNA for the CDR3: TGTGCCAGCACCTTACATCGGGACAGTTCCGAGCAGTACTTC.

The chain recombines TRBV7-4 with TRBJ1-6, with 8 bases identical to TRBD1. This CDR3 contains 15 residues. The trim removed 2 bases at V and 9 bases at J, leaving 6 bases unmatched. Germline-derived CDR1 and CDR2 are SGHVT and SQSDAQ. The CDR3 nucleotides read TGTGCCAGCAGCTTACCAGGACAGGGCCGTTCACCCCTCCACTTT. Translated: CASSLPGQGRSPLHF.

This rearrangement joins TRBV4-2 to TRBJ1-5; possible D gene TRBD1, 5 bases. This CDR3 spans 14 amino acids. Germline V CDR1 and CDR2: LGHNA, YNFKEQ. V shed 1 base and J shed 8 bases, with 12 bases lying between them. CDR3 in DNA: TGTGCCAGCAGCCAAGTCCCAGGGAGTAAGCCCCAGCATTTT. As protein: CASSQVPGSKPQHF.

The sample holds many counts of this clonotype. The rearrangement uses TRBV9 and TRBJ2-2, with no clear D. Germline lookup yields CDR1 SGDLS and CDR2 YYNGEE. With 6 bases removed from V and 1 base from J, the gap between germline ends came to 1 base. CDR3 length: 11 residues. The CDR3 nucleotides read TGTGCCAGCAAGAACACCGGGGAGCTGTTTTTT. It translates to CASKNTGELFF. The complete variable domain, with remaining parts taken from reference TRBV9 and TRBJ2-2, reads DSGVTQTPKHLITATGQRVTLRCSPRSGDLSVYWYQQSLDQGLQFLIQYYNGEERAKGNILERFSAQQFPDLHSELNLSSLELGDSALYFCASKNTGELFFGEGSRLTVL.

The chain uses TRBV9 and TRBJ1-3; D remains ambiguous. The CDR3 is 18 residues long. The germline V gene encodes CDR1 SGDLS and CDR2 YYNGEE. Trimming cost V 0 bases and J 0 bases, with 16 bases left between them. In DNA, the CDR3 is TGTGCCAGCAGCGTAGCTCCGCACCCCAGAACCTCTGGAAACACCATATATTTT. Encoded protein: CASSVAPHPRTSGNTIYF.

CDR3 amino acids: CASRPSPGREQFF. The CDR3 bases are TGTGCCAGCCGCCCATCCCCAGGGCGTGAGCAGTTCTTC. This chain connects TRBV7-2 to TRBJ2-5; tentative D call: TRBD1 (5 bases). The J call may be in error: the DNA end matches TRBJ2-1 better. Germline CDR1 and CDR2: SGHTA and FQGNSA. This CDR3 is 13 amino acids long.

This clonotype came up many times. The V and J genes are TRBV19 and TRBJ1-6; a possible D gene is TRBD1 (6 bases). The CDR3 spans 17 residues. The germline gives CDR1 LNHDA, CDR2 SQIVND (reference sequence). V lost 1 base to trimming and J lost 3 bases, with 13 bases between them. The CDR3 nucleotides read TGTGCCAGTAGTATAGCCCCGGACAGCTTCTATAATTCACCCCTCCACTTT. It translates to CASSIAPDSFYNSPLHF.

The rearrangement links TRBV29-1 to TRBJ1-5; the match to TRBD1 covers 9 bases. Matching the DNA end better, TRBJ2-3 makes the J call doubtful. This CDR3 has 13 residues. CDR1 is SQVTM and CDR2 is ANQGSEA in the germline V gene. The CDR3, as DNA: TGCAGCGTAAGACAGGGGGACAATCAGCCCCAGTATTTT. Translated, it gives CSVRQGDNQPQYF.

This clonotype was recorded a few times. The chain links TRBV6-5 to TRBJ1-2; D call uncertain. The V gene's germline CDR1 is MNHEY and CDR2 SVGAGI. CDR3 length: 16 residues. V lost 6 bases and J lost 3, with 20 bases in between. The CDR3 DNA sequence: TGTGCCAGCAGGCCACCTCCCAGTGAACTCTACTATGGCTACACCTTC. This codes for CASRPPPSELYYGYTF.

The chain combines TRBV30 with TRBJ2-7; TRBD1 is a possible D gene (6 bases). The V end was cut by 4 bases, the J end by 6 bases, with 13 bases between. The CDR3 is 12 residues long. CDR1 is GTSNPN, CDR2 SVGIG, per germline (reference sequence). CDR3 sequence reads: CAWNGQFSEQYF. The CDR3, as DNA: TGTGCCTGGAACGGACAGTTTAGCGAGCAGTACTTC.

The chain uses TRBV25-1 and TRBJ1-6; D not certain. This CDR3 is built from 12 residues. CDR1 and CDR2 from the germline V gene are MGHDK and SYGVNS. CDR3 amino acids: CGRVVGDSPLHF. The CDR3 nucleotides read TGTGGGAGGGTGGTCGGCGATTCACCCCTCCACTTT.

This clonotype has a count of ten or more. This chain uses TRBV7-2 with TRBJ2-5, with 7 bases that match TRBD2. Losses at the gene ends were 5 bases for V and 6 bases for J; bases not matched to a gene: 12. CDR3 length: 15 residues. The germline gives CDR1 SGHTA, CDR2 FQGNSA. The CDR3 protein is CASSPEWDYRQTQYF. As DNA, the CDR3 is TGTGCCAGCAGCCCTGAGTGGGACTATCGACAGACCCAGTACTTC.

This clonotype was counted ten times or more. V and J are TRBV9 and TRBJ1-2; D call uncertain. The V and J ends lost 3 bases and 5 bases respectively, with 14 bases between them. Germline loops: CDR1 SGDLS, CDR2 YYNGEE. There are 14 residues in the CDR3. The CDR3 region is CASSASTSLYGYTF. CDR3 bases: TGTGCCAGCAGCGCTAGTACCTCTCTTTATGGCTACACCTTC.

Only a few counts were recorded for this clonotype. Here the CDR3 reads CASSALDRSYEQYF. CDR3 in DNA: TGTGCCAGCAGTGCCCTGGACCGATCCTACGAGCAGTACTTC. This chain joins TRBV6-6 and TRBJ2-7; D gene ambiguous. Trimming pared 5 bases from V and 1 base from J, leaving 12 bases between. There are 14 residues in the CDR3. The germline gives CDR1 MNHNY, CDR2 SVGAGI (reference sequence).

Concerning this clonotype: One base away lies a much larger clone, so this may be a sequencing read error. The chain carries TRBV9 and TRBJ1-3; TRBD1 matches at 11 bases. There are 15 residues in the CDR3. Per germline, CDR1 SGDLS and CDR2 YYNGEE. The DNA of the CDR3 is TGTGTCAGCAGCGCCCGGGACAGGGGGGAAGACACCATATATTTT. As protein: CVSSARDRGEDTIYF.

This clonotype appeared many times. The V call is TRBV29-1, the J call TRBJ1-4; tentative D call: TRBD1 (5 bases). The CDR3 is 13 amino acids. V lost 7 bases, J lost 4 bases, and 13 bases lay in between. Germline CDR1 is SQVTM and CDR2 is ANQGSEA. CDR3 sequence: CSDLQVDNEKLFF. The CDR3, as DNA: TGCAGCGACCTACAGGTTGATAATGAAAAACTGTTTTTT.

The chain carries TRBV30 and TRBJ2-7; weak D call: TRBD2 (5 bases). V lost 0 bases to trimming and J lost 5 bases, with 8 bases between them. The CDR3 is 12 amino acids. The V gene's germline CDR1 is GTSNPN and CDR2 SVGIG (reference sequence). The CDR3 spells CAWSVKGDEQYF. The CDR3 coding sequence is TGTGCCTGGAGTGTTAAGGGAGACGAGCAGTACTTC. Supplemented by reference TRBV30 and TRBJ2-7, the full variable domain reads SQTIHQWPATLVQPVGSPLSLECTVEGTSNPNLYWYRQAAGRGLQLLFYSVGIGQISSEVPQNLSASRPQDRQFILSSKKLLLSDSGFYLCAWSVKGDEQYFGPGTRLTVT.

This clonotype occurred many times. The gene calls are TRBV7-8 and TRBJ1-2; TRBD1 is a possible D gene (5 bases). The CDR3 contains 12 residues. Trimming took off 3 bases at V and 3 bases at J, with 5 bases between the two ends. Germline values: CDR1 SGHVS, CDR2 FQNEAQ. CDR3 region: CASSLGDYGYTF. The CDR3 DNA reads TGTGCCAGCAGCTTGGGGGACTATGGCTACACCTTC. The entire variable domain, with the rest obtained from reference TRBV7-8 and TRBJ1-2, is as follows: GAGVSQSPRYKVAKRGQDVALRCDPISGHVSLFWYQQALGQGPEFLTYFQNEAQLDKSGLPSDRFFAERPEGSVSTLKIQRTQQEDSAVYLCASSLGDYGYTFGSGTRLTVV.

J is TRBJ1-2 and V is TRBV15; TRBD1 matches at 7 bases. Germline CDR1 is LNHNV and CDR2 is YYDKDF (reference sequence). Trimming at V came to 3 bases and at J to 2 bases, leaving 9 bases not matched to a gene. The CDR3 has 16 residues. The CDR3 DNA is TGTGCCACCAGCAGTGTCCGACAGGGCCCAAACTATGGCTACACCTTC. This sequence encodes CATSSVRQGPNYGYTF.

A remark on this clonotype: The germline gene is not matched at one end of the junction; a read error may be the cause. CDR3 nucleotides: TGTGCCAACAGCTCAGGGGGAGGGGGCCCCTGGCAGGAGCAGTACTTC. This gives the protein CANSSGGGGPWQEQYF. The V call is TRBV9, the J call TRBJ2-7; D may be TRBD1 or TRBD2 (7 bases each). The CDR3 is 16 amino acids. Germline loops: CDR1 SGDLS, CDR2 YYNGEE.

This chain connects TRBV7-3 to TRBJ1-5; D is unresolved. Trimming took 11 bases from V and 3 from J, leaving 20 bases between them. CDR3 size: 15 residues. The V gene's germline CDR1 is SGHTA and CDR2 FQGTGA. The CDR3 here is CAQNPSTLANQPQHF. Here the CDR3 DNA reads TGTGCCCAAAACCCCAGCACCCTAGCCAATCAGCCCCAGCATTTT.

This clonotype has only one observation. The CDR3 DNA follows: TGCAGCGTGGAGGGGGTGACAGACCAAGAGACCCAGTACTTC. Protein: CSVEGVTDQETQYF. The rearrangement links TRBV29-1 to TRBJ2-5; perhaps D is TRBD1 or TRBD2 (6 bases each). This CDR3 has 14 residues. The V gene's germline CDR1 is SQVTM and CDR2 ANQGSEA. V shed 6 bases and J shed 0 bases, with 14 bases lying between them.

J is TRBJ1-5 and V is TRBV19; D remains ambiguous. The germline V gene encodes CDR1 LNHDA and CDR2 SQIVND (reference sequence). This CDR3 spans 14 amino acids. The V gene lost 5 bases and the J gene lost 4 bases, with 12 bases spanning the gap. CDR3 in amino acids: CASSPNTGNQPQHF. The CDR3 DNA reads TGTGCCAGTAGTCCAAATACGGGGAATCAGCCCCAGCATTTT.

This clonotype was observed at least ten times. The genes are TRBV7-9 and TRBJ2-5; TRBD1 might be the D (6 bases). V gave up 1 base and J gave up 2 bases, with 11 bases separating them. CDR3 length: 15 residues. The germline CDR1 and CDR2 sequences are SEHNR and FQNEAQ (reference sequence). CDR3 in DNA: TGTGCCAGCAGCTTAGTGGTCAGGGGACAAGAGACCCAGTACTTC. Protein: CASSLVVRGQETQYF.

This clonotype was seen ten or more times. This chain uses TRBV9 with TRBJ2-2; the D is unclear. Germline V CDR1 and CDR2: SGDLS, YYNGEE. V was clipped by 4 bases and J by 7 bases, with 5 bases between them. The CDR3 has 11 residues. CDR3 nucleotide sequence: TGTGCCAGCAGCCGGTTCGGGGAGCTGTTTTTT. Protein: CASSRFGELFF.

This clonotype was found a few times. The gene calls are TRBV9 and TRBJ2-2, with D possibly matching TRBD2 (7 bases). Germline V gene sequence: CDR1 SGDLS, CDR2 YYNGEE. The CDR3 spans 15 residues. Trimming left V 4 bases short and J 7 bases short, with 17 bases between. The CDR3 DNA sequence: TGTGCCAGCAGCTCTGAGGGGGGGAGTGGCGGGGAGCTGTTTTTT. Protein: CASSSEGGSGGELFF.

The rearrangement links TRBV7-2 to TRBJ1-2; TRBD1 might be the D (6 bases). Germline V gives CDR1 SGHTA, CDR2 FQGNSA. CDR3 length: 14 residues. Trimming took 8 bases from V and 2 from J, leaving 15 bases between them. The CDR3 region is CASGVGGANYGYTF. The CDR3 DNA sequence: TGTGCCAGCGGCGTCGGGGGGGCGAACTATGGCTACACCTTC.

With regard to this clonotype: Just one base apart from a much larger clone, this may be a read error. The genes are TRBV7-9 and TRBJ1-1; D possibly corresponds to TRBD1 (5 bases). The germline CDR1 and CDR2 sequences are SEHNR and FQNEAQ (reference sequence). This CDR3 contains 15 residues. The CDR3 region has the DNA TGCGCCAGCAGCTTGGGAGGAGGGGTGCAGCATGAAGCTTTCTTT. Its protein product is CASSLGGGVQHEAFF.

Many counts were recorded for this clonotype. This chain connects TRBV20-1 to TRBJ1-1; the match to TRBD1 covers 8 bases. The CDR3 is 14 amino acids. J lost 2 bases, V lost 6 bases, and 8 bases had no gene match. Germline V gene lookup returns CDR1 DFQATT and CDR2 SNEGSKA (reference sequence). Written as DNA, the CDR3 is TGCAGTGCAAGACAGGGGATCGGCAACACTGAAGCTTTCTTT. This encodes CSARQGIGNTEAFF.

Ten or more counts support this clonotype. The CDR3 DNA follows: TGTGCCAGCAGAAGGGCGGTGGGCTATGGCTACACCTTC. The encoded protein is CASRRAVGYGYTF. The chain combines TRBV5-8 with TRBJ1-2; D gene ambiguous. With 5 bases removed from V and 4 bases from J, the gap between germline ends came to 12 bases. This CDR3 has 13 residues. In germline, CDR1 is SGHTS, CDR2 YDEGEE.